This note documents a single T cell receptor (beta chain) sequence. Some clones are missing from TCRdb's copy, which holds only in-frame ones; the method was immunoSEQ multiplex PCR. The data contain about 210,000 clones, about nine tenths of them singletons. This sample is part of a study of blood T cell repertoires in COVID-19. Overall study: Specimens from acute and convalescent COVID-19 originated in the United States, Italy and Spain. Nucleic acid was either cDNA or gDNA, and it came from T cells, B-cell-depleted T cells, or PBMCs.

Trimming took off 6 bases at V and 6 bases at J, with 14 bases between the two ends. The CDR3 spans 13 residues. Germline values: CDR1 LNHDA, CDR2 SQIVND (reference sequence). The source of this sequence is a woman aged 40 to 49 with acute or convalescent COVID-19. Sequenced material: peripheral blood. V usage is TRBV19 and J usage is TRBJ1-2; D unclear. The CDR3 coding sequence is TGTGCCAGTAGACTAGGGCAGTGGGATGGCTACACCTTC. It encodes CASRLGQWDGYTF. The full variable domain, completed using reference TRBV19 and TRBJ1-2, is DGGITQSPKYLFRKEGQNVTLSCEQNLNHDAMYWYRQDPGQGLRLIYYSQIVNDFQKGDIAEGYSVSREKKESFPLTVTSAQKNPTAFYLCASRLGQWDGYTFGSGTRLTVV.